A single sample gave rise to the 5 T cell receptor beta chains below, sequenced in a study of T cells in Graves' hyperthyroidism and ophthalmopathy. Amplification of TCR beta CDR3 regions used RNA as the template. The HTBI primer set was used in a first-round RT-PCR of the TCR CDR3. TCRdb itself ran the multiplex PCR reads through MiXCR, one entry per CDR3 protein. In the table there are under 700,000 distinct CDR3 sequences, roughly 50% of which are singletons. The sequenced sample consisted of peripheral blood or thyroid tissue (not recorded which). The source is a woman under 30 with Graves' hyperthyroidism.

This chain links TRBV29-1 with TRBJ2-7; D unclear. Trimming shortened V by 8 bases and J by 7 bases, and 12 bases separated the two germline ends. The CDR3 totals 10 residues. The germline V gene encodes CDR1 SQVTM and CDR2 ANQGSEA. CDR3 coding DNA: TGCAGCAGTTCCCTTGGGGAGCAGTACTTC. This gives the protein CSSSLGEQYF.

The J gene is TRBJ1-2, the V gene TRBV24-1; no reliable D call. CDR1 and CDR2 from the germline V gene are KGHDR and SFDVKD. This CDR3 has 17 amino acids. Deletions cut 4 bases from V and 2 bases from J, with 19 bases between. The DNA for the CDR3 is TGTGCCACCAGTGACTTGGGCAGGAGCTTTCTAAACTATGGCTACACCTTC. The encoded protein is CATSDLGRSFLNYGYTF.

This chain links TRBV7-2 with TRBJ1-2, with D uncertain. This CDR3 spans 14 amino acids. With 1 base removed from V and 7 bases from J, the gap between germline ends came to 13 bases. CDR1 and CDR2 (germline): SGHTA, FQGNSA. CDR3 in amino acids: CASSLVDTHGGYTF. As DNA, the CDR3 is TGTGCCAGCAGCTTAGTGGATACGCACGGTGGCTACACCTTC.

To note about this clonotype: This could be a read error, since a much larger clone is one nucleotide away. The CDR3 DNA reads as TGTGCCAGCAGTGAAGCGAGGAGGAGGGAGAGGGGCTACACCTTC. It encodes CASSEARRRERGYTF. The rearrangement uses TRBV2 and TRBJ1-2, with no clear D. The ends were cut back, 0 bases at V and 8 bases at J, with 16 bases in the middle. Germline V gene sequence: CDR1 SNHLY, CDR2 FYNNEI. The CDR3 runs to 15 residues.

To note about this clonotype: It is likely a read error, because the conserved phenylalanine at the end of the CDR3 is missing. The genes are TRBV7-9 and TRBJ2-7, with 7 bases aligning to TRBD1. With V trimmed by 3 bases and J by 4 bases, 3 bases remained unmatched. Germline V gene data show CDR1 as SEHNR and CDR2 as FQNEAQ (reference sequence). This CDR3 has 13 amino acids. CDR3 loop: CASSLDRNYEQYS. CDR3 nucleotides: TGTGCCAGCAGCTTGGACAGGAATTACGAGCAGTACTCC.